Following are 9 T cell receptor beta chains from one sample sequenced in a study of T cell responses to AZD1222 COVID-19 vaccine. Profiled with immunoSEQ multiplex PCR; TCRdb holds only in-frame clones, not every one. The top ten hold about 20% of the sample, which has around 47,000 clones, about four fifths seen once. This sample comprised peripheral blood, obtained 28 days after the second dose of the MenACWY control vaccine. The receptors were sampled from an adult who received the MenACWY meningococcal vaccine as a control.

This chain links TRBV7-3 with TRBJ1-6, with D hard to call. V was shortened by 1 base and J by 0 bases, with 7 bases between the two germline ends. CDR3 length: 16 residues. Germline V lookup: CDR1 SGHTA, CDR2 FQGTGA. CDR3 DNA sequence: TGTGCCAGCAGCTTAAGGAGGAGCTCCTATAATTCACCCCTCCACTTT. It yields the protein CASSLRRSSYNSPLHF.

The chain recombines TRBV9 with TRBJ2-5; 8 bases line up with TRBD1. The CDR3 has 15 residues. V gave up 4 bases and J gave up 5 bases; unmatched junction bases: 10. The V gene's germline CDR1 is SGDLS and CDR2 YYNGEE. The CDR3 DNA sequence: TGTGCCAGCAGCTCATGGACAGGGACAAGGGAGACCCAGTACTTC. The encoded protein is CASSSWTGTRETQYF.

The chain joins TRBV25-1 to TRBJ1-1; D not certain. There are 13 residues in the CDR3. V was pared by 6 bases and J by 1 base, with 9 bases between. Germline CDR1 is MGHDK and CDR2 is SYGVNS. The CDR3 here is CASRRLENTEAFF. Here the CDR3 DNA reads TGTGCCAGCAGGAGGTTAGAGAACACTGAAGCTTTCTTT. The full variable domain, with the rest looked up from reference TRBV25-1 and TRBJ1-1, is EADIYQTPRYLVIGTGKKITLECSQTMGHDKMYWYQQDPGMELHLIHYSYGVNSTEKGDLSSESTVSRIRTEHFPLTLESARPSHTSQYLCASRRLENTEAFFGQGTRLTVV.

The gene calls are TRBV6-1 and TRBJ2-7, with TRBD2 identical over 9 bases. V lost 1 base to trimming and J lost 6 bases; unmatched junction nucleotides: 7. From germline, CDR1 is MNHNS and CDR2 SASEGT. CDR3 length: 15 amino acids. The CDR3 reads CASSEVIAGAGEQYV. As DNA, the CDR3 is TGTGCCAGCAGTGAAGTAATAGCGGGGGCTGGCGAGCAGTACGTC.

This chain connects TRBV6-5 to TRBJ1-2; no clear D. CDR3 length: 14 amino acids. The V gene lost 0 bases and the J gene lost 5 bases, with 10 bases spanning the gap. In germline, CDR1 is MNHEY, CDR2 SVGAGI. CDR3 nucleotides: TGTGCCAGCAGTTACTCGAAGGCAACTTATGGCTACACCTTC. This translates into CASSYSKATYGYTF.

The chain uses TRBV7-2 and TRBJ2-7; weak D call: TRBD2 (6 bases). The germline V gene encodes CDR1 SGHTA and CDR2 FQGNSA. The CDR3 extends over 14 amino acids. Trimming shortened V by 1 base and J by 3 bases, and 10 bases separated the two germline ends. As DNA, the CDR3 is TGTGCCAGCAGCTTAGGCGCGGGGCTCTACGAGCAGTACGTC. This sequence encodes CASSLGAGLYEQYV.

The gene calls are TRBV5-5 and TRBJ1-4; D is undetermined. V lost 1 base and J lost 8, with 9 bases in between. From germline, CDR1 is SGHKS and CDR2 YYEKEE (reference sequence). There are 13 residues in the CDR3. The CDR3 protein is CASSLTMVEKLFF. The CDR3, as DNA: TGTGCCAGCAGCTTGACTATGGTCGAAAAACTGTTTTTT.

The gene calls are TRBV7-2 and TRBJ1-3, with D perhaps matching TRBD1 (5 bases). The CDR3 is 17 amino acids. Germline V gives CDR1 SGHTA, CDR2 FQGNSA. V lost 4 bases to trimming and J lost 0 bases, with 16 bases between them. As DNA, the CDR3 is TGTGCCAGCAGCTCCCGAGGAGGACACCTCTCTGGAAACACCATATATTTT. This encodes CASSSRGGHLSGNTIYF.

The chain joins TRBV5-8 to TRBJ1-2, with 10 bases matching TRBD1. This CDR3 contains 14 residues. Unmatched junction bases numbered 9, after V lost 5 bases and J lost 8 bases. From germline, CDR1 is SGHTS and CDR2 YDEGEE. The CDR3 spells CASRHRQGAGGYTF. CDR3 sequence (DNA): TGTGCCAGCAGGCACCGACAGGGGGCAGGAGGCTACACCTTC.